Sequencing of this T cell receptor beta chain was carried out in a study of cytomegalovirus exposure and HLA in healthy donors. Study-wide findings and caveats: Later examination showed HLA-associated TCR beta chains had greater clonal expansion than equally common others. Across HLA loci, a later analysis found differing TCR association rates, with DRB1 most and HLA-C fewest. Cytomegalovirus status was reportedly diagnosed by the classifier with high specificity and sensitivity. There were several of the most significant clusters that appeared linked to common viral pathogens in a later analysis.

Primers: 60 Vbeta forward and 13 Jbeta reverse. Only in-frame clones appear in the TCRdb table, and some are missing; sequencing was by immunoSEQ multiplex PCR. Of approximately 97,000 clones listed, 79% were seen once; the top ten hold 2.5% to 3.5%. This clone was seen more than once but under ten times. What it binds is not known. Germline V CDR1 and CDR2: MNHEY, SVGAGI. Trimming at V came to 5 bases and at J to 5 bases, leaving 6 bases not matched to a gene. The CDR3 runs 14 residues. The material sequenced was PBMCs. The rearrangement joins TRBV6-5 to TRBJ2-5, with 9 bases matching TRBD1. The TCR originated in a male donor in good health and CMV-seropositive. The CDR3 nucleotides read TGTGCCAGCAGTCGACAGGGGGGACAGGAGACCCAGTACTTC. Its translation: CASSRQGGQETQYF.